This T cell receptor (beta chain) was sequenced in a study of blood T cell repertoires in COVID-19. The germline V gene has CDR1 SGHRS and CDR2 YFSETQ. Between the trimmed V and J ends, which lost 0 bases and 2 bases, there was a span of 11 bases. This CDR3 is 16 amino acids long. In the original workflow: Using reference gene primer amplification, nucleated cell counts were estimated. This table comes from immunoSEQ multiplex PCR, and its TCRdb copy is limited to in-frame clones, with some not included. V and J calls and clone size follow that table, whereas D and trimming were derived from the DNA. The repertoire includes about 55,000 clones, around 90% of them detected once, and roughly 1.4% sits in the top ten.

This chain links TRBV5-1 with TRBJ1-4; a weak D match, TRBD1 (5 bases). Sequencing was carried out using peripheral blood. This receptor was obtained from a man aged 60 to 69 with acute or convalescent COVID-19. CDR3 nucleotide sequence: TGCGCCAGCAGCTTGGGTAGGGGAGGGACTAATGAAAAACTGTTTTTT. It yields the protein CASSLGRGGTNEKLFF.